The clone carrying this T cell receptor beta chain has a single count. Its antigen is currently unknown. The data stem from a study of shared clonotypes between healthy human individuals. Method: immunoSEQ multiplex PCR; TCRdb's copy keeps in-frame clones and lacks some. The sample has over a million clones; about 75% are singletons. Study outcomes and limitations: The study sampled only blood, and tissue repertoires likely differ. Of the naive CD4 clonotypes, roughly 5.5% were shared across several donors.

Per germline, CDR1 DFQATT and CDR2 SNEGSKA (reference sequence). This CDR3 contains 10 residues. This receptor was identified in a man aged 18-30 years in good health. Sequenced input: memory CD4+ T cells sorted from blood. Subset here: CD45RA-negative fraction. V is TRBV20-1 and J is TRBJ1-1; D is unclear. CDR3 bases: TGCAGGACGGGAAACACTGAAGCTTTCTTT. This translates into CRTGNTEAFF.